This T cell receptor (beta chain) was sequenced for a study of OX40 agonist ivuxolimab in advanced cancers. About the research overall: Treatment of patients was with ivuxolimab, an agonistic anti-OX40 (CD134) antibody. Study observations and caveats: Antigen specificity of clonally expanded peripheral T cells was not established.

V dropped 4 bases and J dropped 0 bases, with 9 bases sitting between them. The CDR3 is 15 amino acids. Germline V lookup: CDR1 SGHAT, CDR2 FQNNGV. Here immunoSEQ multiplex PCR was the method, and the copy in TCRdb shows in-frame clones only, minus some. The sample carries about 150,000 clones, 85% to 95% recorded once. Concerning this clone: Its antigen is currently unknown.

This receptor was identified in an adult with an advanced solid tumor such as melanoma, head and neck, liver or kidney cancer. Sequenced material: CD4+ or CD8+ T cells sorted from blood, taken in a trial of the OX40 agonist ivuxolimab. This chain connects TRBV11-2 to TRBJ2-2; D may be TRBD2 (6 bases). CDR3 nucleotide sequence: TGTGCCAGCAGCTGGGTAGCGGCGAACACCGGGGAGCTGTTTTTT. Translation gives CASSWVAANTGELFF.